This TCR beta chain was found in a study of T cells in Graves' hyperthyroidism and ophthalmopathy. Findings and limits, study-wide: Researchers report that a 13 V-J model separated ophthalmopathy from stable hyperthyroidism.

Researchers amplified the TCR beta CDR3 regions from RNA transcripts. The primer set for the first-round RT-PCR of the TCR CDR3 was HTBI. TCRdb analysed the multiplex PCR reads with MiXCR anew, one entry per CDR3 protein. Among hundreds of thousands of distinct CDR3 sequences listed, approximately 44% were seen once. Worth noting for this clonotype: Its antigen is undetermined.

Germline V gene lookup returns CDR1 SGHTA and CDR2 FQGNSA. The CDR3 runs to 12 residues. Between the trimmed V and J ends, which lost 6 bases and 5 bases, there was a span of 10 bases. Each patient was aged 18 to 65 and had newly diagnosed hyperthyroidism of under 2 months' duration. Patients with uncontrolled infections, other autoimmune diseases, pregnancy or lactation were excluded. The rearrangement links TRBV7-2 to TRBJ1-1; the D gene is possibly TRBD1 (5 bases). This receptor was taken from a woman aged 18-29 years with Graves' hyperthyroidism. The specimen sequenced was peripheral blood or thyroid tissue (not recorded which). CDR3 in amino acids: CASRMGGTEAFF. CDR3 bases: TGTGCCAGCAGAATGGGGGGGACTGAAGCTTTCTTT.